This entry lists 15 T cell receptor beta chains sequenced from one sample in a study of low-dose radiotherapy and immunotherapy resistance in tumors. The time point: before trial treatment. Both TCRalpha and TCRbeta chains were reverse transcribed with V-gene-specific primers. TCR amplification involved 20 to 25 PCR cycles with a constant-region primer and V-primer adapter. TCRdb independently ran MiXCR on the reads; one entry per CDR3 protein. This repertoire shows some 39,000 distinct CDR3 sequences, 31% found once; its top ten account for roughly 4%. The input for sequencing was PBMCs, taken before treatment. The receptor set was obtained from a male donor with gallbladder cancer.

The V call is TRBV6-1, the J call TRBJ1-5; 8 nucleotides line up with TRBD1. Trimming removed 6 bases from V and 6 bases from J; junction bases left unmatched: 7. This CDR3 has 14 amino acids. Germline-derived CDR1 and CDR2 are MNHNS and SASEGT. CDR3 residues: CASSRTGLGQPQHF. The DNA for the CDR3 is TGTGCCAGCAGCAGGACAGGGTTGGGTCAGCCCCAGCATTTT.

This clonotype was seen many times. The V call is TRBV7-2, the J call TRBJ2-5, with TRBD2 identical over 14 bases. This CDR3 is 15 amino acids long. CDR1 is SGHTA and CDR2 is FQGNSA in the germline V gene. V lost 5 bases and J lost 6; bases outside the gene matches: 5. CDR3 region: CASSAGLAGGQTQYF. The CDR3 coding sequence is TGTGCCAGCAGCGCTGGACTAGCGGGGGGTCAGACCCAGTACTTC.

This clonotype was recorded many times. This rearrangement joins TRBV6-6 to TRBJ2-2, with D perhaps given as TRBD1 or TRBD2 (5 bases each). The germline V gene encodes CDR1 MNHNY and CDR2 SVGAGI (reference sequence). V was pared by 2 bases and J by 4 bases, with 14 bases between. The CDR3 contains 16 residues. The DNA of the CDR3 is TGTGCCAGCAGTTACACCTTGGCCGGGGCCACCGGGGAGCTGTTTTTT. Translated: CASSYTLAGATGELFF.

CDR3 nucleotide sequence: TGCAGTGCTAGGGACTGGGGGGACAGGAGGGATCAGCCCCAGCATTTT. It yields the protein CSARDWGDRRDQPQHF. The chain recombines TRBV20-1 with TRBJ1-5; 8 bases map to TRBD1. Per germline, CDR1 DFQATT and CDR2 SNEGSKA (reference sequence). This CDR3 is 16 amino acids long. Losses at the gene ends were 3 bases for V and 5 bases for J; bases not matched to a gene: 12.

This clonotype appeared many times. The chain employs TRBV29-1 and TRBJ2-1, with D possibly being TRBD2 (5 bases). CDR3 length equals 14 residues. From germline, CDR1 is SQVTM and CDR2 ANQGSEA. The V gene lost 0 bases and the J gene lost 12 bases, with 18 bases spanning the gap. The CDR3 DNA follows: TGCAGCGTTGAAGATCTCCCGGGGTTCGAGGGGCAGTTCTTC. It is translated as CSVEDLPGFEGQFF.

This clonotype was counted many times. The chain combines TRBV18 with TRBJ2-7; D ambiguous. Trimming shortened V by 4 bases and J by 1 base, and 8 bases separated the two germline ends. The CDR3 spans 13 residues. The germline CDR1 and CDR2 sequences are KGHSH and LQKENI. The CDR3 region is CASSQGASYEQYF. As DNA, the CDR3 is TGTGCCAGCTCACAAGGAGCTTCCTACGAGCAGTACTTC.

This clonotype was counted many times. V usage is TRBV30 and J usage is TRBJ2-7, with TRBD2 matching over 7 bases. In germline, CDR1 is GTSNPN, CDR2 SVGIG (reference sequence). The ends lost 2 bases at V and 6 bases at J; junction bases unmatched: 4. The CDR3 sequence is 12 residues long. The CDR3 sequence: CAWSWTRGEQYF. CDR3 nucleotide sequence: TGTGCCTGGAGTTGGACTAGGGGCGAGCAGTACTTC.

This clonotype was observed many times. The chain carries TRBV7-9 and TRBJ2-3; TRBD1 or TRBD2 may be the D gene (5 bases each). Germline V CDR1 and CDR2: SEHNR, FQNEAQ (reference sequence). CDR3 length equals 17 residues. V lost 6 bases to trimming and J lost 6 bases, with 25 bases between them. The CDR3 bases are TGTGCCAGCAGTTCCAGGGACGCCCAATTTGGTACGGATACGCAGTATTTT. It is translated as CASSSRDAQFGTDTQYF.

On this clonotype itself: A far bigger clonotype differs at one base, so this is likely a read error. V and J are TRBV20-1 and TRBJ2-7; weak D call: TRBD1 (6 bases). CDR1 is DFQATT, CDR2 SNEGSKA, per germline (reference sequence). The CDR3 is 14 amino acids. Trimming shortened V by 2 bases and J by 7 bases, and 18 bases separated the two germline ends. CDR3 DNA: TGCAGTGCTAGACAGGGGTTCGTTTACAATGAGCAGTACTTC. Translation gives CSARQGFVYNEQYF.

The chain uses TRBV5-1 and TRBJ2-3; D is unclear. The CDR3 has 12 amino acids. V was clipped by 1 base and J by 5 bases, with 5 bases between them. The germline V gene has CDR1 SGHRS and CDR2 YFSETQ. The CDR3, as DNA: TGCGCCAGCAGCTTGTTACAAGATACGCAGTATTTT. This encodes CASSLLQDTQYF.

The table lists this clonotype with many counts. The V call is TRBV12-3 or TRBV12-4, the J call TRBJ2-2; no clear D. Trimming pared 11 bases from V and 3 bases from J, leaving 16 bases between. This CDR3 region has 14 residues. The chain's CDR3 is CASLDRTYTGELFF. The CDR3 DNA reads TGTGCCTCACTGGATAGAACCTACACCGGGGAGCTGTTTTTT.

This clonotype is medium-sized (0.01 to 0.1%) in the sample. The chain combines TRBV28 with TRBJ2-7; D ambiguous. Trimming took off 1 base at V and 1 base at J, with 5 bases between the two ends. The CDR3 runs 13 residues. Germline loops: CDR1 MDHEN, CDR2 SYDVKM. CDR3 loop: CASSLSTSYEQYF. The CDR3 region has the DNA TGTGCCAGCAGTTTATCGACATCCTACGAGCAGTACTTC.

This clonotype was found many times. CDR3: CASSLVGAWETQYF. The CDR3 DNA follows: TGTGCCAGCAGCTTAGTTGGTGCCTGGGAGACCCAGTACTTC. The chain employs TRBV7-2 and TRBJ2-5; D remains unclear. CDR3 length: 14 residues. Trimming shortened V by 1 base and J by 5 bases, and 11 bases separated the two germline ends. Germline values: CDR1 SGHTA, CDR2 FQGNSA. The whole variable domain, filled in from reference TRBV7-2 and TRBJ2-5, reads GAGVSQSPSNKVTEKGKDVELRCDPISGHTALYWYRQSLGQGLEFLIYFQGNSAPDKSGLPSDRFSAERTGGSVSTLTIQRTQQEDSAVYLCASSLVGAWETQYFGPGTRLLVL.

The chain links TRBV14 to TRBJ1-4, with D possibly TRBD1 on 5 matching bases. Per the germline V gene, CDR1 is SGHDN and CDR2 is FVKESK. V was shortened by 4 bases and J by 4 bases, with 19 bases between the two germline ends. The CDR3 is 17 residues long. The CDR3 reads CASSPVRRADSNEKLFF. CDR3 nucleotide sequence: TGTGCCAGCAGCCCAGTTCGCCGGGCCGACAGTAATGAAAAACTGTTTTTT.

This clonotype has ten or more counts. V and J are TRBV19 and TRBJ1-1, with D possibly matching TRBD1 (5 bases). The length of the CDR3 is 14 residues. CDR1 is LNHDA, CDR2 SQIVND, per germline (reference sequence). V lost 6 bases and J 1 base, leaving 12 bases between the germline ends. CDR3 bases: TGTGCCAGTAGCCCCCTGGGACCGAACACTGAAGCTTTCTTT. Residues: CASSPLGPNTEAFF.